This T cell receptor beta chain was identified during a study of blood T cells in healthy people across ages. Notes on the study in general: Samples with more naive T cells showed higher observed beta diversity. Higher diversity, along with more naive CD4+ cells, distinguished long-lived donors from aged donors.

Trimming left V 6 bases short and J 8 bases short, with 11 bases between. CDR1 SNHLY and CDR2 FYNNEI come from the germline V gene. The CDR3 length is 13 residues. Through a sample-barcoded 5' primer and a J-beta primer mix, a second PCR was run for roughly 7 to 11 cycles. TCRdb redid the calling of the 5' RACE reads with MiXCR, one entry per CDR3 protein. The table includes fewer than 1.5 million distinct CDR3 sequences, about 43% detected once. Turning to this clonotype: Its antigen is unidentified.

The chain carries TRBV2 and TRBJ1-6, with D perhaps TRBD1 (5 bases). This TCR derives from a woman younger than 35 in good health. The material sequenced was blood. In nucleotides, the CDR3 is TGTGCCAGCAGCGGGGGGACCTATTCACCCCTCCACTTT. Translation: CASSGGTYSPLHF.